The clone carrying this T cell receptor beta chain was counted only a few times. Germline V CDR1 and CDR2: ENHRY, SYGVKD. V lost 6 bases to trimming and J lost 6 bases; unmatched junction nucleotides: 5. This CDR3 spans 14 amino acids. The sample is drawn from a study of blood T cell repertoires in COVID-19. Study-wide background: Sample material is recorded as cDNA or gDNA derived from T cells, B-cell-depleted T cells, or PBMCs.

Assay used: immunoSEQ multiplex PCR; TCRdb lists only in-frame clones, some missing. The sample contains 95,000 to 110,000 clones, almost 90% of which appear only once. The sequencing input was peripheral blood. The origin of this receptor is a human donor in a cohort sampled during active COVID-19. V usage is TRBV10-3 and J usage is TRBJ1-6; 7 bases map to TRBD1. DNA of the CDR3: TGTGCCATCAGAGGGGCAGGGGGTAATTCACCCCTCCACTTT. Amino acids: CAIRGAGGNSPLHF.